Shown below are 24 T cell receptor beta chains from a single sample sequenced in a study of T cell changes during pregnancy in multiple sclerosis. Sequenced by immunoSEQ multiplex PCR; TCRdb stores in-frame clones only, minus some. The sample lists some 43,000 clones; 90% were seen once. Source: CD8+ T cells from peripheral blood mononuclear cells, taken in the first trimester of pregnancy. The receptors were gathered from a female donor with multiple sclerosis, enrolled in a pregnancy study.

The chain carries TRBV13 and TRBJ1-2; TRBD1 might be the D (6 bases). This CDR3 spans 11 amino acids. V dropped 3 bases and J dropped 8 bases, with 7 bases sitting between them. From germline, CDR1 is PRHDT and CDR2 FYEKMQ (reference sequence). The CDR3 bases are TGTGCCAGCAGCTTCAGGGGCGGCTACACCTTC. Encoded protein: CASSFRGGYTF.

The CDR3 sequence is CASRLSGWTEAFF. CDR3 nucleotides: TGTGCCAGCAGGCTATCGGGATGGACTGAAGCTTTCTTT. This chain connects TRBV6-1 to TRBJ1-1; D not certain. The V end lost 6 bases, the J end lost 5 bases, and 13 bases lay between the germline ends. The CDR3 has 13 residues. CDR1 is MNHNS and CDR2 is SASEGT in the germline V gene.

This rearrangement joins TRBV6-5 to TRBJ1-1; TRBD1 matches at 7 bases. CDR1 and CDR2 from the germline V gene are MNHEY and SVGAGI. CDR3 size: 14 residues. The junction had 5 bases not matched to a gene; V was cut back by 5 bases and J by 2 bases. CDR3 nucleotides: TGTGCCAGCAGTACGGGACAGCCAAACACTGAAGCTTTCTTT. This sequence encodes CASSTGQPNTEAFF.

The count of this clone is one. The chain joins TRBV4-1 to TRBJ2-1; 12 bases match TRBD2. Germline CDR1 and CDR2: MGHRA and YSYEKL. Trimming cost V 8 bases and J 7 bases; bases outside gene matches: 9. CDR3 length: 15 residues. In DNA form, the CDR3 reads TGCGCCAGCTGTTCCTTAACTAGCGGGAGGAATGAGCAGTTCTTC. Encoded protein: CASCSLTSGRNEQFF.

This chain uses TRBV19 with TRBJ2-4; 8 bases map to TRBD1. This CDR3 has 18 amino acids. With V trimmed by 3 bases and J by 3 bases, 13 bases remained unmatched. The germline CDR1 and CDR2 sequences are LNHDA and SQIVND (reference sequence). The CDR3 nucleotides are TGTGCCAGTAGTATTGGCCTAACAGGGGGGATCGTCAAAAACATTCAGTACTTC. Residues: CASSIGLTGGIVKNIQYF.

The gene calls are TRBV9 and TRBJ1-4, with TRBD1 matching over 8 bases. This CDR3 has 17 residues. Germline CDR1 is SGDLS and CDR2 is YYNGEE. Losses at the gene ends were 4 bases for V and 7 bases for J; bases not matched to a gene: 15. The CDR3 bases are TGTGCCAGCAGCCCCTACGTCCTCCAGGGGGCGTTTGAAAAACTGTTTTTT. Its protein is CASSPYVLQGAFEKLFF.

This clone was counted once. The chain uses TRBV29-1 and TRBJ2-7, with 7 bases fitting TRBD2. The CDR3 consists of 13 residues. From germline, CDR1 is SQVTM and CDR2 ANQGSEA. The J segment lost 6 bases and the V segment lost 3 bases, leaving 8 bases of the junction unmatched. This CDR3 is CSVDVTSFGEQYF. As DNA, the CDR3 is TGCAGCGTTGATGTGACTAGCTTTGGCGAGCAGTACTTC.

The V call is TRBV9, the J call TRBJ2-1, with D perhaps matching TRBD2 (5 bases). The germline V and J ends were trimmed by 3 bases and 0 bases, with 7 bases remaining between them. Germline values: CDR1 SGDLS, CDR2 YYNGEE. The CDR3 contains 14 residues. CDR3 amino acids: CASSDGVSYNEQFF. The CDR3, as DNA: TGTGCCAGCAGCGACGGGGTCTCCTACAATGAGCAGTTCTTC.

V gene TRBV29-1 combines with J gene TRBJ2-3; 10 bases align to TRBD2. J lost 0 bases, V lost 2 bases, and 11 bases had no gene match. The CDR3 loop spans 18 amino acids. CDR1 and CDR2 from the germline V gene are SQVTM and ANQGSEA. For the CDR3, the DNA is TGCAGCGTTGAACGCCTAGCGGGGGCCATAACAAGCACAGATACGCAGTATTTT. It is translated as CSVERLAGAITSTDTQYF.

This clone was counted only a few times. The J gene is TRBJ2-7, the V gene TRBV10-1; 10 bases match TRBD1. This CDR3 region has 15 residues. From germline, CDR1 is WNHNN and CDR2 SYGVQD (reference sequence). V lost 3 bases and J lost 7; bases outside the gene matches: 9. The CDR3, as DNA: TGCGCCAGCAGTGACCCCGACAGGGGGCTCAGGGAGCAGTACTTC. It codes for CASSDPDRGLREQYF.

Only a few counts were recorded for this clone. This chain joins TRBV9 and TRBJ1-1, with unresolved D. Germline V gene data show CDR1 as SGDLS and CDR2 as YYNGEE. Between the trimmed V and J ends, which lost 1 base and 2 bases, there was a span of 3 bases. The CDR3 sequence is 12 residues long. The CDR3 reads CASSVQNTEAFF. CDR3 sequence (DNA): TGTGCCAGCAGCGTACAAAACACTGAAGCTTTCTTT.

This chain joins TRBV29-1 and TRBJ1-1; tentative D call: TRBD1 (5 bases). The CDR3 loop spans 15 amino acids. V was pared by 3 bases and J by 2 bases, with 16 bases between. The germline V gene encodes CDR1 SQVTM and CDR2 ANQGSEA. The CDR3: CSVEQGRGVNTEAFF. The CDR3 DNA reads as TGCAGCGTTGAGCAGGGACGGGGGGTAAACACTGAAGCTTTCTTT. The whole variable domain, filled in from reference TRBV29-1 and TRBJ1-1, reads SAVISQKPSRDICQRGTSLTIQCQVDSQVTMMFWYRQQPGQSLTLIATANQGSEATYESGFVIDKFPISRPNLTFSTLTVSNMSPEDSSIYLCSVEQGRGVNTEAFFGQGTRLTVV.

Only a few counts were recorded for this clone. V gene TRBV30 combines with J gene TRBJ1-5; perhaps TRBD1 as D (6 bases). Germline V gives CDR1 GTSNPN, CDR2 SVGIG (reference sequence). The CDR3 spans 15 residues. Trimming stripped 2 bases from V and 5 bases from J, with 16 bases between. CDR3 residues: CAWSRVGTSDQPQHF. CDR3 DNA: TGTGCCTGGAGTAGGGTGGGGACATCGGATCAGCCCCAGCATTTT.

Only one count was recorded for this clone. The genes are TRBV6-5 and TRBJ1-1; D is undetermined. V lost 6 bases and J 6 bases, leaving 20 bases between the germline ends. The V gene's germline CDR1 is MNHEY and CDR2 SVGAGI. The CDR3 runs to 15 residues. The CDR3 nucleotides read TGTGCCAGCAGCCGAGAGGAGGTGTATGTTTCTGAAGCTTTCTTT. This translates into CASSREEVYVSEAFF.

The CDR3: CASSSTGPKPLHF. The CDR3 DNA sequence: TGTGCCAGCAGTTCAACAGGTCCAAAGCCCCTCCACTTT. The chain joins TRBV27 to TRBJ1-6; D might be TRBD1 (5 bases). CDR3 length: 13 amino acids. Germline lookup yields CDR1 MNHEY and CDR2 SMNVEV (reference sequence). Trimming took off 4 bases at V and 13 bases at J, with 14 bases between the two ends.

The gene calls are TRBV7-9 and TRBJ2-7; D is perhaps TRBD2 (6 bases). Germline V lookup: CDR1 SEHNR, CDR2 FQNEAQ (reference sequence). V lost 5 bases and J 2 bases, leaving 10 bases between the germline ends. The CDR3 consists of 13 residues. CDR3 loop: CASSPTSPYEQYF. The CDR3 region has the DNA TGTGCCAGCAGCCCGACTAGTCCCTACGAGCAGTACTTC.

The genes are TRBV27 and TRBJ2-1; 11 bases line up with TRBD2. V lost 4 bases, J lost 8 bases, and 10 bases stayed unmatched. CDR1 is MNHEY and CDR2 is SMNVEV in the germline V gene (reference sequence). The CDR3 runs to 16 residues. CDR3 region: CASSWIIAGGLHEQFF. The CDR3 DNA sequence: TGTGCCAGCAGTTGGATTATAGCGGGAGGGCTGCATGAGCAGTTCTTC.

The count of this clone is one. The rearrangement uses TRBV6-1 and TRBJ1-5, with 8 bases lining up with TRBD1. The germline V gene has CDR1 MNHNS and CDR2 SASEGT. The ends lost 4 bases at V and 3 bases at J; junction bases unmatched: 14. The CDR3 extends over 18 amino acids. The CDR3 sequence: CASSVPGGFSPFNQPQHF. Written as DNA, the CDR3 is TGTGCCAGCAGTGTTCCAGGGGGCTTTTCCCCGTTCAATCAGCCCCAGCATTTT.

This clone was detected once. The gene calls are TRBV6-5 and TRBJ1-6, with 12 bases fitting TRBD1. The CDR3 length is 15 residues. With 5 bases clipped from V and 10 bases from J, the junction kept 6 bases outside the gene matches. Germline CDR1 MNHEY, CDR2 SVGAGI. The chain's CDR3 is CASSHGTGGESPLHF. Here the CDR3 DNA reads TGTGCCAGCAGTCACGGGACAGGGGGCGAATCACCCCTCCACTTT.

The chain combines TRBV30 with TRBJ1-5; D is perhaps TRBD1 (5 bases). The V gene lost 4 bases and the J gene lost 4 bases, with 11 bases spanning the gap. Germline V gene data show CDR1 as GTSNPN and CDR2 as SVGIG (reference sequence). The CDR3 extends over 13 amino acids. The CDR3 DNA reads TGTGCCTGGATCCGGGGGGAGAATCAGCCCCAGCATTTT. Its translation is CAWIRGENQPQHF.

This clone was seen a single time. V usage is TRBV5-4 and J usage is TRBJ2-7; D is undetermined. Germline CDR1 reads SGHNT; CDR2 reads YYREEE (reference sequence). The CDR3 length is 13 residues. Trimming took off 4 bases at V and 1 base at J, with 9 bases between the two ends. The CDR3 bases are TGTGCCAGCAGCCCCCTCCTTTCCTACGAGCAGTACTTC. Its protein is CASSPLLSYEQYF.

This chain uses TRBV4-3 with TRBJ2-3; weak D call: TRBD2 (5 bases). V was clipped by 0 bases and J by 0 bases, with 7 bases between them. This CDR3 has 15 residues. The germline V gene encodes CDR1 LGHNA and CDR2 YSLEER. This CDR3 is CASSQDLASTDTQYF. The CDR3 region has the DNA TGCGCCAGCAGCCAAGACCTAGCTAGCACAGATACGCAGTATTTT.

V usage is TRBV4-3 and J usage is TRBJ2-1; D is perhaps TRBD1 (5 bases). CDR3 length: 13 amino acids. The germline gives CDR1 LGHNA, CDR2 YSLEER. Between the trimmed V and J ends, which lost 1 base and 9 bases, there was a span of 10 bases. The chain's CDR3 is CASSQGRDSEQFF. In DNA form, the CDR3 reads TGCGCCAGCAGCCAAGGCAGGGATAGTGAGCAGTTCTTC.

CDR3 DNA: TGCAGCGTTCGGACTCGCTACGAGCAGTACTTC. Translated, it gives CSVRTRYEQYF. The chain recombines TRBV29-1 with TRBJ2-7; TRBD2 is a possible D gene (5 bases). Trimming stripped 5 bases from V and 3 bases from J, with 8 bases between. This CDR3 has 11 amino acids. Germline values: CDR1 SQVTM, CDR2 ANQGSEA.